This TCR beta chain derives from a study of T cells after yellow fever vaccination. V lost 4 bases, J lost 1 base, and 10 bases lay in between. This CDR3 region has 14 residues. This clonotype was counted only a few times. TCRdb passed the 5' RACE reads through MiXCR, listing each CDR3 protein once. The top ten clones hold roughly 3.5% of a sample with some 260,000 distinct CDR3 sequences, roughly 5.2% of them seen once. This sequence was found in a man aged 18 to 35 who received the YFV17D yellow fever vaccine. The sample consisted of CD4+ T cells sorted from PBMCs, taken on the day of the yellow fever booster vaccination. The chain uses TRBV12-3 or TRBV12-4 and TRBJ1-1; D is ambiguous. CDR3 in DNA: TGTGCCAGCAGTTGGGCGGTTTGGAACACTGAAGCTTTCTTT. Amino acids: CASSWAVWNTEAFF.